Presented here are 22 T cell receptor beta chains from one specimen sequenced in a study of blood T cell repertoires in COVID-19. Clones were sequenced by immunoSEQ multiplex PCR, and TCRdb holds only the in-frame ones, with some missing. The profile covers 35,000 to 50,000 clones, with approximately 86% appearing a single time and approximately 4% taken by the ten largest. The sample taken for sequencing was peripheral blood. These receptors all come from a woman in her 70s with acute or convalescent COVID-19.

DNA of the CDR3: TGTGCCACCAGCAGAGATTATACACTGAACACTGAAGCTTTCTTT. This translates into CATSRDYTLNTEAFF. The chain joins TRBV15 to TRBJ1-1; D is ambiguous. Trimming shortened V by 0 bases and J by 0 bases, and 8 bases separated the two germline ends. The CDR3 has 15 amino acids. From germline, CDR1 is LNHNV and CDR2 YYDKDF (reference sequence). The full variable domain, its missing parts supplied by reference TRBV15 and TRBJ1-1, is DAMVIQNPRYQVTQFGKPVTLSCSQTLNHNVMYWYQQKSSQAPKLLFHYYDKDFNNEADTPDNFQSRRPNTSFCFLDIRSPGLGDTAMYLCATSRDYTLNTEAFFGQGTRLTVV.

The CDR3 bases are TGTGCCAGCAGCACCGTCACAGGGGGCCAAGAGACCCAGTACTTC. Translation gives CASSTVTGGQETQYF. J is TRBJ2-5 and V is TRBV9; 8 bases match TRBD1. This CDR3 has 15 amino acids. V was pared by 4 bases and J by 1 base, with 6 bases of the junction left unmatched. The germline V gene encodes CDR1 SGDLS and CDR2 YYNGEE.

A word on this clone: Germline and junction disagree at one end, which may indicate a read error. The rearrangement links TRBV14 to TRBJ2-5; D is possibly TRBD2 (6 bases). The CDR3 extends over 15 amino acids. Germline loops: CDR1 SGHDN, CDR2 FVKESK. The CDR3, as DNA: TGTGCCAGCAGCGTTCGTAGACTAGACCATGAGACCCAGTACTTC. It yields the protein CASSVRRLDHETQYF.

The chain couples TRBV10-1 to TRBJ2-7; 11 nucleotides match TRBD2. V was clipped by 2 bases and J by 0 bases; unmatched bases: 0. This CDR3 has 15 residues. Germline V gene sequence: CDR1 WNHNN, CDR2 SYGVQD (reference sequence). The CDR3 region is CASSETSGSSYEQYF. The CDR3, as DNA: TGCGCCAGCAGTGAGACTAGCGGGAGCTCCTACGAGCAGTACTTC.

The gene calls are TRBV29-1 and TRBJ2-7, with 11 bases identical to TRBD1. The CDR3 covers 14 residues. V was pared by 4 bases and J by 4 bases, with 6 bases of the junction left unmatched. The germline gives CDR1 SQVTM, CDR2 ANQGSEA. Here the CDR3 DNA reads TGCAGCGTTGCGCGGACAGGGGGCTTATACGAGCAGTACTTC. It is translated as CSVARTGGLYEQYF.

This clone occurred once. The chain couples TRBV19 to TRBJ1-1; no definite D call. The CDR3 extends over 14 amino acids. Per germline, CDR1 LNHDA and CDR2 SQIVND (reference sequence). The V and J ends lost 7 bases and 1 base respectively, with 13 bases between them. CDR3 amino acids: CASTPGPRNTEAFF. The DNA for the CDR3 is TGTGCCAGTACCCCGGGTCCACGGAACACTGAAGCTTTCTTT.

This sequence joins TRBV7-9 and TRBJ2-5, with 9 bases lining up with TRBD2. V lost 4 bases to trimming and J lost 4 bases; unmatched junction nucleotides: 7. CDR1 is SEHNR, CDR2 FQNEAQ, per germline (reference sequence). CDR3 size: 15 residues. The CDR3 is CASSWGSGSGETQYF. Written as DNA, the CDR3 is TGTGCCAGCAGCTGGGGTAGCGGGAGTGGAGAGACCCAGTACTTC.

This chain connects TRBV19 to TRBJ2-2; 10 bases agree with TRBD1. In germline, CDR1 is LNHDA, CDR2 SQIVND (reference sequence). There are 17 residues in the CDR3. V shed 4 bases and J 1 base; nucleotides not matched to a gene: 6. The CDR3, as DNA: TGTGCCAGTAGTAGCCCGGGACAGGGGAAGAACACCGGGGAGCTGTTTTTT. It encodes CASSSPGQGKNTGELFF.

The V and J genes are TRBV24-1 and TRBJ1-2; 7 bases map to TRBD1. CDR3 size: 14 residues. Germline V lookup: CDR1 KGHDR, CDR2 SFDVKD. The V segment lost 5 bases and the J segment 3 bases; nucleotides outside the gene matches: 5. Here the CDR3 reads CATSGDRADYGYTF. The CDR3 DNA sequence: TGTGCCACCAGTGGAGACAGGGCTGACTATGGCTACACCTTC.

The chain joins TRBV7-6 to TRBJ1-5; 8 nucleotides align to TRBD1. V dropped 2 bases and J dropped 1; count of bases not matched to a gene: 10. This CDR3 comprises 18 residues. CDR1 and CDR2 from the germline V gene are SGHVS and FNYEAQ. The CDR3 DNA reads as TGTGCCAGCAGCTTAATGCCAGGGGGCGCGGGGAGCAATCAGCCCCAGCATTTT. Protein: CASSLMPGGAGSNQPQHF.

The V call is TRBV6-2 or TRBV6-3, the J call TRBJ1-5; TRBD1 aligns across 7 bases. There are 15 residues in the CDR3. V shed 6 bases and J 5 bases; nucleotides not matched to a gene: 10. Per the germline V gene, CDR1 is MNHEY and CDR2 is SVGEGT. The CDR3 loop reads CASSPLGRGDQPQHF. The CDR3 bases are TGTGCCAGCAGCCCCCTAGGCAGGGGGGATCAGCCCCAGCATTTT.

This clone appeared a single time. The chain links TRBV27 to TRBJ1-5; TRBD1 aligns across 8 bases. Trimming cost V 5 bases and J 9 bases; bases outside gene matches: 12. The CDR3 consists of 15 residues. Germline V gene lookup returns CDR1 MNHEY and CDR2 SMNVEV (reference sequence). The CDR3 bases are TGTGCCAGCAGTACCCGACAGGGGTCCATAACGCCCCAGCATTTT. Residues: CASSTRQGSITPQHF.

The gene calls are TRBV11-3 and TRBJ2-3; 11 bases line up with TRBD2. The germline V gene encodes CDR1 SGHNT and CDR2 YENEEA. The CDR3 contains 14 residues. The J segment lost 7 bases and the V segment lost 5 bases, leaving 5 bases of the junction unmatched. The chain's CDR3 is CASSMTSGINTQYF. CDR3 sequence (DNA): TGTGCCAGCAGCATGACTAGCGGGATTAATACGCAGTATTTT.

This rearrangement joins TRBV5-1 to TRBJ2-3, with 11 bases aligning to TRBD2. CDR3 length: 14 residues. The germline CDR1 and CDR2 sequences are SGHRS and YFSETQ. J was trimmed by 6 bases and V by 2 bases; bases with no gene match: 2. CDR3 DNA sequence: TGCGCCAGCAGCTTCTCTAGCGGGAGGGATACGCAGTATTTT. Translation: CASSFSSGRDTQYF.

The chain carries TRBV27 and TRBJ2-1, with D tentatively TRBD1 (6 bases). CDR3 length: 15 amino acids. Germline CDR1 is MNHEY and CDR2 is SMNVEV (reference sequence). V lost 6 bases and J 6 bases, leaving 18 bases between the germline ends. CDR3 DNA: TGTGCCAGCAGGCAAACAGGGCGTGGGGTCAATGAGCAGTTCTTC. As protein: CASRQTGRGVNEQFF.

This clone is classed as medium-sized. The J gene is TRBJ1-1, the V gene TRBV6-5; the D gene is possibly TRBD1 (5 bases). Trimming took 8 bases from V and 1 from J, leaving 11 bases between them. This CDR3 spans 13 amino acids. CDR1 and CDR2 from the germline V gene are MNHEY and SVGAGI. The CDR3 nucleotides read TGTGCCAGCCGGGGGACTCAGAACACTGAAGCTTTCTTT. Translating it yields CASRGTQNTEAFF.

V is TRBV6-5 and J is TRBJ2-1; a possible D gene is TRBD2 (5 bases). Germline-derived CDR1 and CDR2 are MNHEY and SVGAGI. The CDR3 is made up of 14 amino acids. The V end was cut by 7 bases, the J end by 9 bases, with 19 bases between. The CDR3 DNA reads TGTGCCAGCACTCCCCCGGGGAGACGCGGTGAGCAGTTCTTC. Translating it yields CASTPPGRRGEQFF.

This rearrangement joins TRBV28 to TRBJ2-3; 8 bases map to TRBD1. Germline V lookup: CDR1 MDHEN, CDR2 SYDVKM. With 4 bases clipped from V and 5 bases from J, the junction kept 11 bases outside the gene matches. The CDR3 is 16 residues long. The chain's CDR3 is CASSSWTGRQVDTQYF. CDR3 in DNA: TGTGCCAGCAGTTCCTGGACAGGGAGGCAGGTAGATACGCAGTATTTT.

The chain recombines TRBV19 with TRBJ1-4, with D uncertain. The CDR3 has 14 residues. From germline, CDR1 is LNHDA and CDR2 SQIVND (reference sequence). V was clipped by 6 bases and J by 8 bases, with 16 bases between them. CDR3 residues: CASSRVPGGEKLFF. CDR3 DNA sequence: TGTGCCAGTAGCCGGGTACCCGGTGGGGAAAAACTGTTTTTT. Based on the CDR3 plus reference TRBV19 and TRBJ1-4, the full variable domain is DGGITQSPKYLFRKEGQNVTLSCEQNLNHDAMYWYRQDPGQGLRLIYYSQIVNDFQKGDIAEGYSVSREKKESFPLTVTSAQKNPTAFYLCASSRVPGGEKLFFGSGTQLSVL.

The chain joins TRBV11-2 to TRBJ2-3, with a possible D match to TRBD1 (5 bases). Per germline, CDR1 SGHAT and CDR2 FQNNGV. The CDR3 sequence is 13 residues long. V gave up 3 bases and J gave up 5 bases, with 9 bases separating them. The CDR3 nucleotides are TGTGCCAGCAGCTTTGGGGCCAAAGATACGCAGTATTTT. Translation: CASSFGAKDTQYF. Drawing the rest from reference TRBV11-2 and TRBJ2-3, the complete variable domain is EAGVAQSPRYKIIEKRQSVAFWCNPISGHATLYWYQQILGQGPKLLIQFQNNGVVDDSQLPKDRFSAERLKGVDSTLKIQPAKLEDSAVYLCASSFGAKDTQYFGPGTRLTVL.

This chain joins TRBV25-1 and TRBJ2-5; 8 bases match TRBD1. Unmatched junction bases numbered 8, after V lost 3 bases and J lost 5 bases. CDR1 is MGHDK, CDR2 SYGVNS, per germline. The CDR3 covers 15 residues. The DNA of the CDR3 is TGTGCCAGCAGTGATTCCCCAGGGGGCGGCGAGACCCAGTACTTC. This translates into CASSDSPGGGETQYF.

The V gene is TRBV3-1 (or the pseudogene TRBV3-2), the J gene TRBJ2-1; 10 positions agree with TRBD2. The CDR3 has 15 residues. From germline, CDR1 is LGHDT and CDR2 YNNKEL (reference sequence). The V gene end was trimmed by 5 bases and the J gene end by 3 bases; junction bases not matched to a gene: 4. DNA of the CDR3: TGTGCCAGCAGCTCAGCGGGAGGGAACTACAATGAGCAGTTCTTC. Encoded protein: CASSSAGGNYNEQFF.